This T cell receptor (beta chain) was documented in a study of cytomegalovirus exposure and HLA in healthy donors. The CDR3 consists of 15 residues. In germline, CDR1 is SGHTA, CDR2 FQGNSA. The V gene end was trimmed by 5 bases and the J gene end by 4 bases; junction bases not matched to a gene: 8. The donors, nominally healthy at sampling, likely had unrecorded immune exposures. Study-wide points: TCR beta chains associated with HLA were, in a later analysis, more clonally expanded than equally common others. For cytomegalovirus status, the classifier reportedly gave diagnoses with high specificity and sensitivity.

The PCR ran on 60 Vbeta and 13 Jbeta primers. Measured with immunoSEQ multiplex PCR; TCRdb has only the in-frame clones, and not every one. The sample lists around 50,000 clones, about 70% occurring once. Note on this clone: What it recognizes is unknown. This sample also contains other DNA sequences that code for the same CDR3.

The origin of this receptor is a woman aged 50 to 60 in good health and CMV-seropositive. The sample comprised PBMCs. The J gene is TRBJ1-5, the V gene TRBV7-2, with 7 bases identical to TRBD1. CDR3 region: CASSARTGGNQPQHF. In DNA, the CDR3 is TGTGCCAGCAGCGCAAGGACAGGCGGAAATCAGCCCCAGCATTTT.